This note documents a single T cell receptor (beta chain) sequence. Its antigen remains unidentified. This entry comes from a study of cytomegalovirus exposure and HLA in healthy donors. General study points: The productive fraction for most TCR beta V segments was about 90% or about 30% in an earlier analysis.

It was with 60 Vbeta and 13 Jbeta primers that the PCR ran. The protocol was immunoSEQ multiplex PCR, while the TCRdb copy is restricted to in-frame clones and leaves out a portion. The sample yields 150,000 to 200,000 clones, about three quarters seen once. Sample: PBMCs. The TCR originated in a woman in her forties in good health and CMV-seronegative.

CDR3 bases: TGTGCCAGCATGACGGACCCCGCAGGGAACTACGAGCAGTACTTC. Its translation: CASMTDPAGNYEQYF. V is TRBV7-2 and J is TRBJ2-7; a weak D match, TRBD1 (5 bases). The CDR3 spans 15 residues. Trimming removed 7 bases from V and 3 bases from J, with 19 bases in between. Germline CDR1 and CDR2: SGHTA and FQGNSA.